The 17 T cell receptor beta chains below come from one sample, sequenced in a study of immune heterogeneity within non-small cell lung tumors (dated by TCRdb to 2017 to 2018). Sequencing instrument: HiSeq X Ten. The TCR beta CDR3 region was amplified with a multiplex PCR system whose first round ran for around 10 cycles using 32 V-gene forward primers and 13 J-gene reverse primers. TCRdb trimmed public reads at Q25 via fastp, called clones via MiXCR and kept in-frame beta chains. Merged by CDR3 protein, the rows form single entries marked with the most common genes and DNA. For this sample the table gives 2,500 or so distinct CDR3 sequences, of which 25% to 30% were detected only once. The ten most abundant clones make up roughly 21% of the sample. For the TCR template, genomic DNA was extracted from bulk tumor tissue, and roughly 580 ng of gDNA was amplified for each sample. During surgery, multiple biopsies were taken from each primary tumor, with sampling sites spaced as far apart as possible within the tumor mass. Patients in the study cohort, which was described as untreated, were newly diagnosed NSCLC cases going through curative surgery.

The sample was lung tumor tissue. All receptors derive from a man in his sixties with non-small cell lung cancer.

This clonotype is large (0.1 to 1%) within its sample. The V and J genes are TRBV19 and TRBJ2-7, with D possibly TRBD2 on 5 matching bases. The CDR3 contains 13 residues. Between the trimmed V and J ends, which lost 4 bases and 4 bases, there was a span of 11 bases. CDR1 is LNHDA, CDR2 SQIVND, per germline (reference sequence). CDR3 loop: CASSSRGGYEQYF. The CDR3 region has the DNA TGTGCCAGTAGTAGCCGGGGTGGTTACGAGCAGTACTTC.

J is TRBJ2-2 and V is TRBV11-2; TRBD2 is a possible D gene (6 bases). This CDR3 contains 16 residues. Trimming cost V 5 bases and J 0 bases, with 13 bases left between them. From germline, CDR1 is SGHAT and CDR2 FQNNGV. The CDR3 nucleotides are TGTGCCAGCAGCCAAGCGGGCAGGGCGAACACCGGGGAGCTGTTTTTT. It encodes CASSQAGRANTGELFF.

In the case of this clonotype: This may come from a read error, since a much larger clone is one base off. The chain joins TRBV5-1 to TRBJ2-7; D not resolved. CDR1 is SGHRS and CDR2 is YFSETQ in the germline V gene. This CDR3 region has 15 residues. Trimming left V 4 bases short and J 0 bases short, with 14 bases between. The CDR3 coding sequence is TGCGCCAGCAGCCCCCTTCCGACAAGCTCCTACGAGCAGTACTTC. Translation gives CASSPLPTSSYEQYF.

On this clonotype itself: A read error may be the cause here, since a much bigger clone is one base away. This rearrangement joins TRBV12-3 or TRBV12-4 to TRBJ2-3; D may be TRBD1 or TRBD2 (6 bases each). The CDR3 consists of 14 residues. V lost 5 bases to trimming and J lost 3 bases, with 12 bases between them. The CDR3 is CASSRGAWTDTQYF. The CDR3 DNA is TGTGCCAGCAGTAGGGGGGCATGGACAGATACGCAGTATTTT.

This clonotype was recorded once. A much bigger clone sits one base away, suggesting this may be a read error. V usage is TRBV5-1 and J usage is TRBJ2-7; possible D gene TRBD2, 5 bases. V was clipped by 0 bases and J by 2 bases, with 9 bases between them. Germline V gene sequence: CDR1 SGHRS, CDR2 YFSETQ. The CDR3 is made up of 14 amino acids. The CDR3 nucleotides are TGCGCCAGCAGCTTGGAGGGAGTCACCTACGAGCAGTACTTC. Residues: CASSLEGVTYEQYF.

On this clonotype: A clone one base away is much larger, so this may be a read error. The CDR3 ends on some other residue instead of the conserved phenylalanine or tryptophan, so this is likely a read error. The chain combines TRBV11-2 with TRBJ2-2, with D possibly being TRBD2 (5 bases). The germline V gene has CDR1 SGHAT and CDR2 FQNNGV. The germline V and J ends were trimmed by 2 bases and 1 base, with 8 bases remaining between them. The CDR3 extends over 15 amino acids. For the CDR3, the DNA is TGTGCCAGCAGCTTAAGCGGAGGGAACACCGGGGAGCTGTTTCTT. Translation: CASSLSGGNTGELFL.

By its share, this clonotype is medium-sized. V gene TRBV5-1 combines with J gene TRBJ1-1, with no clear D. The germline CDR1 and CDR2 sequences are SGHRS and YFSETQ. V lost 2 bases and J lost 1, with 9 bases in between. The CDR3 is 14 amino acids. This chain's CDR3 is CASSFEGSNTEAFF. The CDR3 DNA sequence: TGCGCCAGCAGCTTTGAAGGATCGAACACTGAAGCTTTCTTT. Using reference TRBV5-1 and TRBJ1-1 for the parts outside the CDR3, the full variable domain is KAGVTQTPRYLIKTRGQQVTLSCSPISGHRSVSWYQQTPGQGLQFLFEYFSETQRNKGNFPGRFSGRQFSNSRSEMNVSTLELGDSALYLCASSFEGSNTEAFFGQGTRLTVV.

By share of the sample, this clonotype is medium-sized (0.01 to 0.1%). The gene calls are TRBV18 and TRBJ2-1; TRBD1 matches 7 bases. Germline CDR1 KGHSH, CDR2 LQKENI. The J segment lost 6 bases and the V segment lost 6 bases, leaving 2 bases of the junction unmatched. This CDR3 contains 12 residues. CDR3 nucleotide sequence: TGTGCCAGCTCCCCAGGGGGCAATGAGCAGTTCTTC. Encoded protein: CASSPGGNEQFF.

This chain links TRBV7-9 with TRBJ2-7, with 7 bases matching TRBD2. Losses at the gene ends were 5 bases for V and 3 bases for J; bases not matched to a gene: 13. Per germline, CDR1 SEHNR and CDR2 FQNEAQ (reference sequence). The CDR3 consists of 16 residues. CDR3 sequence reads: CASSRQELAVHYEQYF. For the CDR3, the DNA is TGTGCCAGCAGCCGCCAAGAGCTAGCGGTTCACTACGAGCAGTACTTC.

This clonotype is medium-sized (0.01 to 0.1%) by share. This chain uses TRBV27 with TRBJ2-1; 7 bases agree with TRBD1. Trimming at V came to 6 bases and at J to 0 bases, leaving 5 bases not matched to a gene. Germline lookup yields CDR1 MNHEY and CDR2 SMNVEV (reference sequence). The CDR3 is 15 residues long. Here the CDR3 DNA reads TGTGCCAGCAGAAAAGACAGGGCCTCCTACAATGAGCAGTTCTTC. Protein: CASRKDRASYNEQFF.

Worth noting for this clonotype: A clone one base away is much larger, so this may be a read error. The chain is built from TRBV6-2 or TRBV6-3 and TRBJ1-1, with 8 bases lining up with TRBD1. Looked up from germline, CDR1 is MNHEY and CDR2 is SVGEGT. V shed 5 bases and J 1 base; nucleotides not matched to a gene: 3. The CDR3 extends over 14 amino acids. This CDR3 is CASSQDRANTEAFF. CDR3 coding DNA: TGTGCCAGCAGTCAGGACAGGGCGAACACTGAAGCTTTCTTT.

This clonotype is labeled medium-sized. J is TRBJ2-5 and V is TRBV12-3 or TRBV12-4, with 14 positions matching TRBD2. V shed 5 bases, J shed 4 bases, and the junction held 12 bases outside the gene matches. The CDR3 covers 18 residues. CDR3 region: CASSPLGLAGDGRETQYF. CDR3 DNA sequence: TGTGCCAGCAGTCCCCTGGGACTAGCGGGAGATGGTAGAGAGACCCAGTACTTC.

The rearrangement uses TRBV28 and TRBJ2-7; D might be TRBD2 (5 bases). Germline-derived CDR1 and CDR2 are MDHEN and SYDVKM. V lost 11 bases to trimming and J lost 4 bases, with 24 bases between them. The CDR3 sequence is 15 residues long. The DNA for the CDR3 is TGTGCCCGATTATTGAGGACTGAGAGGGAATACGAGCAGTACTTC. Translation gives CARLLRTEREYEQYF. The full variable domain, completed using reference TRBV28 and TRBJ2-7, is DVKVTQSSRYLVKRTGEKVFLECVQDMDHENMFWYRQDPGLGLRLIYFSYDVKMKEKGDIPEGYSVSREKKERFSLILESASTNQTSMYLCARLLRTEREYEQYFGPGTRLTVT.

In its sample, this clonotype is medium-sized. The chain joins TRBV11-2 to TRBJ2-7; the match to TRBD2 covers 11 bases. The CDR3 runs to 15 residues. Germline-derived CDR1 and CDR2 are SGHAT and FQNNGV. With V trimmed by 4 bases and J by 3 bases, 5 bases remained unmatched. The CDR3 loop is CASSSGLAEFYEQYF. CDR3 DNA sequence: TGTGCCAGCAGCTCGGGACTAGCGGAGTTCTACGAGCAGTACTTC.

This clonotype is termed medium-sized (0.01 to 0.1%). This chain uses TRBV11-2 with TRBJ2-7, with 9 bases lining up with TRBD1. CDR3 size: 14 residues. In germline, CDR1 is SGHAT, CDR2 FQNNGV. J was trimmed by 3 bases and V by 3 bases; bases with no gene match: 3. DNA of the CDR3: TGTGCCAGCAGCTTTGGGACAGGGAACTACGAGCAGTACTTC. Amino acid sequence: CASSFGTGNYEQYF. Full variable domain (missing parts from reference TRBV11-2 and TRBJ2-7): EAGVAQSPRYKIIEKRQSVAFWCNPISGHATLYWYQQILGQGPKLLIQFQNNGVVDDSQLPKDRFSAERLKGVDSTLKIQPAKLEDSAVYLCASSFGTGNYEQYFGPGTRLTVT.

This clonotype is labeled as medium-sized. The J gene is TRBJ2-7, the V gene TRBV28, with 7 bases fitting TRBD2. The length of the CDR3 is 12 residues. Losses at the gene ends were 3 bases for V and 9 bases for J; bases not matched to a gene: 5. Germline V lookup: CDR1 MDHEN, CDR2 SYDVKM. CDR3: CASSLGGVLQYF. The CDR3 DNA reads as TGTGCCAGCAGTTTGGGGGGGGTCCTGCAGTACTTC.

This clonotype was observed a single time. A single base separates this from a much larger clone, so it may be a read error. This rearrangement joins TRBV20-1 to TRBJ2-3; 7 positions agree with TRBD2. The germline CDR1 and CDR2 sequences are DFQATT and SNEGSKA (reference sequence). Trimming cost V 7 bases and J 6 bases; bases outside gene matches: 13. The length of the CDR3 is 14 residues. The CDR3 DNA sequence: TGCAGTGGGACAAGGGGAGGGTGGAGCGATACGCAGTATTTT. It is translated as CSGTRGGWSDTQYF.